Detailed here is one T cell receptor (beta chain). Its matching antigen is unknown. Distinct nucleotide sequences in the sample also encode this CDR3. This sample is part of a study of PD-1 blockade in classical Hodgkin lymphoma. Study-wide results and limits: Relapsed/refractory patients reportedly had the lowest baseline TCR diversity, below newly diagnosed patients, who were below healthy donors.

Here immunoSEQ multiplex PCR was the method, and the copy in TCRdb shows in-frame clones only, minus some. Of 30,000 to 40,000 clones detected, about four fifths appear once; the ten largest clones hold around 30%. The germline gives CDR1 SEHNR, CDR2 FQNEAQ (reference sequence). The CDR3 is made up of 13 amino acids. The ends were cut back, 2 bases at V and 5 bases at J, with 7 bases in the middle. Every one of the patients relapsed after autologous stem cell transplantation (brentuximab vedotin exposure was variable). The sequence derives from a human donor with classical Hodgkin lymphoma. The chain has TRBV7-9 and TRBJ1-5; tentative D call: TRBD1 (5 bases). Sequencing used peripheral blood mononuclear cells (PBMCs), obtained at baseline. The CDR3 spells CASSLQGDQPQHF. DNA for the CDR3: TGTGCCAGCAGCTTACAAGGGGATCAGCCCCAGCATTTT.